These T cell receptor beta chains were read from a single sample in a study of regulatory T cells in long-lasting Graves disease. TCRdb redid the calling of the multiplex PCR reads with MiXCR, one entry per CDR3 protein. The data contain about 330,000 distinct CDR3 sequences, 16% of them singletons. This sample also appeared in a second study, on T cells in Graves' hyperthyroidism and ophthalmopathy.

The sample was peripheral blood mononuclear cells (PBMCs), taken at new diagnosis, from a patient treated with antithyroid drugs. The receptors were sampled from a woman between 18 and 29 years old with Graves disease. Both conserved end residues are part of each CDR3. Fields, in order: clone size, D gene, J gene, V gene, CDR3 DNA, CDR3 protein. The D gene is left open where the match is weak. The size entry is marked missing in some rows and otherwise reads once, few, many or a size class.

>many|TRBD1|TRBJ2-7|TRBV5-1
TGCGCCAGCAGCAAAGGGGGGACAGGGGGCTACGAGCAGTACTTC
CASSKGGTGGYEQYF
>.|.|TRBJ1-1|TRBV3-1
TGTGCCAGCAGACTAGCGGGGGACACTGAAGCTTTCTTT
CASRLAGDTEAFF
>many|TRBD2|TRBJ2-1|TRBV11-2
TGTGCCAGCAGGGCCCTAGCGGGCGGGCTCAATGAGCAGTTCTTC
CASRALAGGLNEQFF
>many|TRBD2|TRBJ2-1|TRBV11-2
TGTGCCAGCAGCTTAGGGAAAGCGGGAGAACAGTTCTTC
CASSLGKAGEQFF
>many|.|TRBJ2-7|TRBV5-1
TGCGCCAGCAGCCAGAGCGACTCCTACGAGCAGTACTTC
CASSQSDSYEQYF
>many|.|TRBJ1-1|TRBV29-1
TGCAGCGCGACAGAGAACACTGAAGCTTTCTTT
CSATENTEAFF
>.|TRBD1|TRBJ2-1|TRBV9
TGTGCCAGCAGCACTACCCCCGGGACAGGGGACAATGAGCAGTTCTTC
CASSTTPGTGDNEQFF
>.|TRBD2|TRBJ2-1|TRBV2
TGTGCCACCTCTAGCGGGACGAACAATGAGCAGTTCTTC
CATSSGTNNEQFF
>.|.|TRBJ1-4|TRBV14
TGTGCCAGCAGCCAAGCGGATGAAAGGAATGAAAAACTGTTTTTT
CASSQADERNEKLFF
>many|.|TRBJ1-2|TRBV2
TGTGCCAGCACTAGGGAGGGAACGGGCTATGGCTACACCTTC
CASTREGTGYGYTF
>many|.|TRBJ2-5|TRBV3-1
TGTGCCAGCAGCCCCGAACGAGGGCCTCATCAAGAGACCCAGTACTTC
CASSPERGPHQETQYF
>many|.|TRBJ2-3|TRBV29-1
TGCAGCGGGACGGGGGCTTCTAGCACAGATACGCAGTATTTT
CSGTGASSTDTQYF
>.|TRBD2|TRBJ2-3|TRBV9
TGTGCCAGCAGCTTAGGCGGGAGGTTGCGCACAGATACGCAGTATTTT
CASSLGGRLRTDTQYF
>.|TRBD1|TRBJ1-1|TRBV5-1
TGCGCCAACAGACAGGGGGCTGAAGCTTTCTTT
CANRQGAEAFF
>.|TRBD1|TRBJ1-3|TRBV11-2
TGTGCCAGCAGCTCTACCGGACAGGGCCCCATATATTTT
CASSSTGQGPIYF
>many|.|TRBJ2-1|TRBV11-1
TGTGCCAGCAGCTTAGACCGGGACGGTGAGCAGTTCTTC
CASSLDRDGEQFF
>many|TRBD1|TRBJ1-5|TRBV10-3
TGTGCCATCAGTTATCAGGGGGCCAATCAGCCCCAGCATTTT
CAISYQGANQPQHF
>.|.|TRBJ1-5|TRBV19
TGTGCCAGTAGTATACAACAGCATCAGCCCCAGCATTTT
CASSIQQHQPQHF
>many|TRBD1|TRBJ1-2|TRBV12-3/TRBV12-4
TGTGCCAGCACCGACAGGGGGGACTATGGCTACACCTTC
CASTDRGDYGYTF
>.|TRBD1|TRBJ2-7|TRBV4-2
TGTGCCAGCAGCCAAGAATCACAGGGGGCAGGGTCCGAGCAGTACTTC
CASSQESQGAGSEQYF
>many|.|TRBJ2-3|TRBV2
TGTGCCAGCAGTGAAAGAGAAGCCGGGACGCAGTATTTT
CASSEREAGTQYF
>many|TRBD1|TRBJ1-2|TRBV29-1
TGCAGCGCCGAGACAGGGACGGGTGGCTACACCTTC
CSAETGTGGYTF
>.|.|TRBJ1-5|TRBV9
TGTGCCAGCAGCGGGGGACTGATGAATCAGCCCCAGCATTTT
CASSGGLMNQPQHF
>many|TRBD1|TRBJ2-1|TRBV5-1
TGCGCCAGCAGCTTGGGTGGGACAGGGATTTACAATGAGCAGTTCTTC
CASSLGGTGIYNEQFF
>many|.|TRBJ1-2|TRBV28
TGTGCCAGCATGGGTACAAGCTATGGCTACACCTTC
CASMGTSYGYTF
>few|.|TRBJ2-7|TRBV5-5
TGTGCCAGCAGCTTGGAGAGTCAGCCCTTCCCCTACGAGCAGTACTTC
CASSLESQPFPYEQYF
>many|TRBD1|TRBJ1-1|TRBV28
TGTGCCAGCAGGGAGGACAGGGGGCTGAACACTGAAGCTTTCTTT
CASREDRGLNTEAFF
>many|TRBD1|TRBJ2-1|TRBV6-2/TRBV6-3
TGTGCCAGCAGTACGGGACAGGCCAATGAGCAGTTCTTC
CASSTGQANEQFF
>many|TRBD2|TRBJ2-3|TRBV11-2
TGTGCCAGCAGCCGCGGGGGGAGCACAGATACGCAGTATTTT
CASSRGGSTDTQYF
>many|.|TRBJ1-1|TRBV5-6
TGTGCCAGCAGCTTGGCCGTTCGGGGTAACACTGAAGCTTTCTTT
CASSLAVRGNTEAFF
>many|.|TRBJ2-3|TRBV13
TGTGCCAGCAGCCGGGCGGGTCTTGGAGATACGCAGTATTTT
CASSRAGLGDTQYF
>many|.|TRBJ2-5|TRBV6-5
TGTGCCAGCAGTTACTCGACACAAGAGACCCAGTACTTC
CASSYSTQETQYF
>once|.|TRBJ2-3|TRBV5-6
TGTGCCTCCCATCGGCAGTCGATCACAGATACGCAGTATTTT
CASHRQSITDTQYF
>few|TRBD2|TRBJ2-3|TRBV10-3
TGTGCCATCAGTTCTAGGACTAGCGGGAACACAGATACGCAGTATTTT
CAISSRTSGNTDTQYF
>many|.|TRBJ2-3|TRBV3-1
TGTGCCAGCAGCCACCTCACAGATACGCAGTATTTT
CASSHLTDTQYF
>many|.|TRBJ2-1|TRBV5-6
TGTGCCAGCAGCTTGGGGGTAGCGTATGAAAATGAGCAGTTCTTC
CASSLGVAYENEQFF
>many|.|TRBJ2-2|TRBV29-1
TGCAGCGTTGTAGTGGGCGGCACCGGGGAGCTGTTTTTT
CSVVVGGTGELFF
>once|TRBD2|TRBJ2-2|TRBV2
TGTGCCAGCAGGCCTCCGGGACTAGCGGTGAACACCGGGGAGCTGTTTTTT
CASRPPGLAVNTGELFF
>many|TRBD1|TRBJ1-3|TRBV6-1
TGTGCCAGCCAGACCCGGACAGGGCGAAACACCATATATTTT
CASQTRTGRNTIYF